Shown below are 5 T cell receptor beta chains from a single sample sequenced in a study of T cell clonotyping in hematopoietic cell transplantation. The assay was immunoSEQ multiplex PCR, and TCRdb's table has in-frame clones only and misses some. The repertoire includes 29,000 or so clones, around 80% of them detected once, and less than 7% sits in the top ten. Time point reported: recipient sample about 28 days before transplant, after cytoreduction. The sample here was peripheral blood mononuclear cells, taken before stem cell transplant. The receptors stem from a woman under 40 with chronic myeloid leukemia. Some clones in this sample may be carry-over from other donors' samples.

V and J are TRBV7-2 and TRBJ2-1; TRBD1 matches 7 bases. The CDR3 has 15 amino acids. V lost 5 bases to trimming and J lost 2 bases; unmatched junction nucleotides: 6. The germline gives CDR1 SGHTA, CDR2 FQGNSA. The CDR3 nucleotides read TGTGCCAGCAGCCTACAGGGGACGACCTACAATGAGCAGTTCTTC. Translation: CASSLQGTTYNEQFF. Supplemented by reference TRBV7-2 and TRBJ2-1, the full variable domain reads GAGVSQSPSNKVTEKGKDVELRCDPISGHTALYWYRQSLGQGLEFLIYFQGNSAPDKSGLPSDRFSAERTGGSVSTLTIQRTQQEDSAVYLCASSLQGTTYNEQFFGPGTRLTVL.

The CDR3 spells CASSQEATGGSGYTF. CDR3 in DNA: TGCGCCAGCAGCCAAGAAGCGACAGGGGGCTCTGGCTACACCTTC. The rearrangement uses TRBV4-1 and TRBJ1-2; 10 nucleotides agree with TRBD1. In germline, CDR1 is MGHRA, CDR2 YSYEKL. The CDR3 runs 15 residues. Trimming removed 0 bases from V and 7 bases from J; junction bases left unmatched: 5.

The J gene is TRBJ2-5, the V gene TRBV7-2, with D perhaps matching TRBD2 (6 bases). The germline V gene encodes CDR1 SGHTA and CDR2 FQGNSA. There are 13 residues in the CDR3. Between the trimmed V and J ends, which lost 5 bases and 4 bases, there was a span of 11 bases. The CDR3 region has the DNA TGTGCCAGCAGCCGCAGACTAGTAGAGACCCAGTACTTC. It is translated as CASSRRLVETQYF.

The chain is built from TRBV2 and TRBJ2-5, with a possible D match to TRBD2 (5 bases). Looked up from germline, CDR1 is SNHLY and CDR2 is FYNNEI. This CDR3 has 17 residues. V lost 3 bases and J lost 2, with 19 bases in between. In nucleotides, the CDR3 is TGTGCCAGCAGTGAGGGAGTCCCCCGAAGCAGGCAAGAGACCCAGTACTTC. Protein: CASSEGVPRSRQETQYF. The complete variable domain, with remaining parts taken from reference TRBV2 and TRBJ2-5, reads EPEVTQTPSHQVTQMGQEVILRCVPISNHLYFYWYRQILGQKVEFLVSFYNNEISEKSEIFDDQFSVERPDGSNFTLKIRSTKLEDSAMYFCASSEGVPRSRQETQYFGPGTRLLVL.

The count of this clone is one. J is TRBJ2-7 and V is TRBV4-1, with no clear D. The CDR3 is 16 residues long. Trimming left V 0 bases short and J 4 bases short, with 16 bases between. Germline loops: CDR1 MGHRA, CDR2 YSYEKL. CDR3 nucleotide sequence: TGCGCCAGCAGCCAAGACCCCCTTAATTCGGGTTACGAGCAGTACTTC. Translating it yields CASSQDPLNSGYEQYF.